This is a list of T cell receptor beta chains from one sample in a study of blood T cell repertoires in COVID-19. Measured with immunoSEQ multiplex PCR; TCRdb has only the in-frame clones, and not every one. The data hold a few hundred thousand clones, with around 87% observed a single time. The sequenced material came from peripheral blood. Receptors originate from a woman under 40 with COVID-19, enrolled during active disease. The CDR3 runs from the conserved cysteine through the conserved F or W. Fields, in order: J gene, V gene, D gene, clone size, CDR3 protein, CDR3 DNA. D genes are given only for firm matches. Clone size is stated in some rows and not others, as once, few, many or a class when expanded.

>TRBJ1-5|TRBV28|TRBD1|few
CASSRTGGNQPQHF
TGTGCCAGCAGCCGCACAGGGGGAAATCAGCCCCAGCATTTT
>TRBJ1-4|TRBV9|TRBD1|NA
CASSEQGFDNEKLFF
TGTGCCAGCAGCGAACAGGGGTTCGATAATGAAAAACTGTTTTTT
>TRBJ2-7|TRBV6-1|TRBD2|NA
CASSEATTGTSGRAYEQYF
TGTGCCAGCAGTGAAGCTACTACCGGGACTAGCGGGAGGGCCTACGAGCAGTACTTC
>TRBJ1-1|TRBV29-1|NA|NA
CSVGGGTEAFF
TGCAGCGTTGGGGGGGGGACTGAAGCTTTCTTT
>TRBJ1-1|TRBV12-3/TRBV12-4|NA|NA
CASSLSRGTEAFF
TGTGCCAGCAGTTTAAGCAGGGGCACTGAAGCTTTCTTT
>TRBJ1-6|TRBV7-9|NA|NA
CASSLGAAGDHSPLHF
TGTGCCAGCAGCTTGGGGGCGGCAGGGGACCATTCACCCCTCCACTTT
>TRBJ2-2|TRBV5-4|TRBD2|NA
CASSLLETSGWAGELFF
TGTGCCAGCAGCTTGTTGGAAACTAGCGGCTGGGCCGGGGAGCTGTTTTTT
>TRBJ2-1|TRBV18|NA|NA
CASSLQGIYNEQFF
TGTGCCAGCTCACTACAGGGCATATACAATGAGCAGTTCTTC
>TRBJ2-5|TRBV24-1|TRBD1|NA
CATSEWGDRGLGETQYF
TGTGCCACCAGTGAATGGGGAGACAGGGGGCTTGGGGAGACCCAGTACTTC
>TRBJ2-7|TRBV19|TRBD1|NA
CASSGGQGPYEQYF
TGTGCCAGTAGTGGAGGACAGGGCCCCTACGAGCAGTACTTC
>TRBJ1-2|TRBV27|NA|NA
CASSLSSGLYGYTF
TGTGCCAGCAGTTTATCATCAGGCTTATATGGCTACACCTTC
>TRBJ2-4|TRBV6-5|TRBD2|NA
CASSPTSGNIQYF
TGTGCCAGCAGCCCCACTAGCGGAAACATTCAGTACTTC
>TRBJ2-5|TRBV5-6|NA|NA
CASSGYRVKQETQYF
TGTGCCAGCAGCGGATACCGGGTAAAACAAGAGACCCAGTACTTC
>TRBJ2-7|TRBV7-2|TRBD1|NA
CASSLVGQGGSYEQYF
TGTGCCAGCAGCTTAGTTGGACAGGGGGGATCCTACGAGCAGTACTTC
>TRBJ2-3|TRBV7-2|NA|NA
CASTQGGLLDTQYF
TGTGCCAGCACCCAGGGGGGACTTTTGGATACGCAGTATTTT
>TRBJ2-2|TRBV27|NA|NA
CASSPHRDVGELFF
TGTGCCAGCAGTCCCCATCGAGATGTCGGGGAGCTGTTTTTT
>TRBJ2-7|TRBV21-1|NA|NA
CASSTSTGALNEQYF
TGTGCCAGCAGCACCTCGACAGGGGCGCTAAACGAGCAGTACTTC
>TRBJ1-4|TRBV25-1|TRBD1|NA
CASSDEVQGPNEKLFF
TGTGCCAGCAGCGATGAAGTACAGGGGCCGAATGAAAAACTGTTTTTT
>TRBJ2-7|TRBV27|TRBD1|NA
CASRTGGREQYF
TGTGCCAGCAGGACAGGGGGCCGAGAGCAGTACTTC
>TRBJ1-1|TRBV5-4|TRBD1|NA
CASSSNRGMNTEAFF
TGTGCCAGCAGCTCAAACAGGGGGATGAACACTGAAGCTTTCTTT
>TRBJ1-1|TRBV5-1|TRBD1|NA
CASSTGTGIEAFF
TGCGCCAGCAGTACCGGGACAGGTATTGAAGCTTTCTTT
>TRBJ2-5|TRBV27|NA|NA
CASSPRDTARTQYF
TGTGCCAGCAGTCCCCGGGACACCGCTCGGACCCAGTACTTC
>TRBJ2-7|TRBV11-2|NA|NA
CASSLGAGSYEQYF
TGTGCCAGCAGCTTAGGAGCAGGGTCCTACGAGCAGTACTTC
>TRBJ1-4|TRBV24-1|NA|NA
CATSDLPRVGGSDNEKLFF
TGTGCCACCAGTGATTTGCCCAGGGTAGGGGGAAGTGATAATGAAAAACTGTTTTTT
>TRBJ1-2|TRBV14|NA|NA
CASSRTPHGAGYGYTF
TGTGCCAGCAGCAGGACCCCTCATGGGGCTGGGTATGGCTACACCTTC
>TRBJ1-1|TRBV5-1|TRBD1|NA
CASSGTGRRTEAFF
TGCGCCAGCAGTGGGACAGGGAGGAGGACTGAAGCTTTCTTT
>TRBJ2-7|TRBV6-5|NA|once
CASSPRDTYLYEQYF
TGTGCCAGCAGCCCCAGGGACACCTATCTTTACGAGCAGTACTTC
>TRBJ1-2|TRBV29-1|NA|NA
CSVLDKNYGYTF
TGCAGCGTTCTGGACAAGAACTATGGCTACACCTTC
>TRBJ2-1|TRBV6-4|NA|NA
CASNTSFEFF
TGTGCCAGCAATACTAGTTTCGAGTTCTTC
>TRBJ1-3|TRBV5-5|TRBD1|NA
CASSRETGFSGNTIYF
TGTGCCAGCAGCCGCGAGACAGGGTTCTCTGGAAACACCATATATTTT
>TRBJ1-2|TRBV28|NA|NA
CASRIDSSNYGYTF
TGTGCCAGCAGAATCGACAGTTCTAACTATGGCTACACCTTC
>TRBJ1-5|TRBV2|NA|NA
CASSGGGGGNQPQHF
TGTGCCAGCAGTGGGGGGGGCGGTGGCAATCAGCCCCAGCATTTT
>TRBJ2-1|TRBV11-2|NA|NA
CASSPVRRGEQFF
TGTGCCAGCAGCCCCGTACGGAGGGGTGAGCAGTTCTTC